This T cell receptor beta chain was obtained from a study of T cell responses to AZD1222 COVID-19 vaccine. General study points: The reported proportion of spike-specific TCRs targeting unmutated variant regions was nearly half.

For this clone: The antigen is unknown.

V shed 1 base and J 3 bases; nucleotides not matched to a gene: 2. This CDR3 is 14 amino acids long. CDR1 and CDR2 from the germline V gene are MNHEY and SVGAGI. The data were produced by immunoSEQ multiplex PCR, yet TCRdb's version contains in-frame clones alone and is incomplete. The data contain 130,000 to 150,000 clones, more than 75% of them seen just once; the ten biggest clones take up less than 2.5%. The material was peripheral blood, obtained 28 days after the second AZD1222 dose. The chain joins TRBV6-5 to TRBJ2-7, with 8 bases matching TRBD1. The clonotype comes from an adult who received the AZD1222 COVID-19 vaccine. CDR3 region: CASSYLGTGYEQYF. The CDR3 nucleotides read TGTGCCAGCAGTTACTTGGGGACAGGCTACGAGCAGTACTTC.